The 5 T cell receptor beta chains below were found in one sample sequenced in a study of T cell responses to AZD1222 COVID-19 vaccine. Method: immunoSEQ multiplex PCR; TCRdb's copy keeps in-frame clones and lacks some. The table includes 140,000 or so clones, 85% to 95% detected once. The sequencing used peripheral blood, collected after recovery from COVID-19. The source of these receptors is an adult who had recovered from COVID-19.

The rearrangement links TRBV7-3 to TRBJ2-7; D is unresolved. V lost 1 base to trimming and J lost 5 bases, with 9 bases between them. The CDR3 sequence is 13 residues long. Per germline, CDR1 SGHTA and CDR2 FQGTGA. The CDR3 nucleotides read TGTGCCAGCAGCTTAAATTTGGCGGACGAGCAGTACTTC. This translates into CASSLNLADEQYF. Looking up the rest from reference TRBV7-3 and TRBJ2-7 gives the full variable domain: GAGVSQTPSNKVTEKGKYVELRCDPISGHTALYWYRQSLGQGPEFLIYFQGTGAADDSGLPNDRFFAVRPEGSVSTLKIQRTERGDSAVYLCASSLNLADEQYFGPGTRLTVT.

This chain connects TRBV20-1 to TRBJ1-5; possible D gene TRBD1, 5 bases. The CDR3 is 12 amino acids. Trimming cost V 3 bases and J 7 bases, with 10 bases left between them. Germline CDR1 is DFQATT and CDR2 is SNEGSKA (reference sequence). For the CDR3, the DNA is TGCAGTGCTAGTTTGGGGGGACAGCCCCAGCATTTT. Its translation is CSASLGGQPQHF.

A note on this clone: Other nucleotide sequences in the sample specify the same CDR3. The rearrangement uses TRBV5-6 and TRBJ1-5; no definite D call. CDR3 length: 14 amino acids. The V gene's germline CDR1 is SGHDT and CDR2 YYEEEE. V lost 0 bases, J lost 1 base, and 5 bases lay in between. This CDR3 reads CASSLGQSNQPQHF. CDR3 nucleotides: TGTGCCAGCAGCTTGGGCCAGAGCAATCAGCCCCAGCATTTT.

DNA of the CDR3: TGCGCCAGCAGCGAAGGACTAGCGGGACCCTACGAGCAGTACTTC. Protein product: CASSEGLAGPYEQYF. The chain employs TRBV5-1 and TRBJ2-7; 12 bases align to TRBD2. The CDR3 runs 15 residues. Germline CDR1 SGHRS, CDR2 YFSETQ. Trimming at V came to 4 bases and at J to 2 bases, leaving 4 bases not matched to a gene.

The V gene is TRBV7-3, the J gene TRBJ2-1; weak D call: TRBD2 (5 bases). The CDR3 is 16 residues long. The V end was cut by 0 bases, the J end by 8 bases, with 17 bases between. Germline assignment: CDR1 SGHTA and CDR2 FQGTGA. The CDR3 DNA reads TGTGCCAGCAGCTTAACGGGAGTAAGTAGGGTCGATGAGCAGTTCTTC. It specifies CASSLTGVSRVDEQFF.